The clone carrying this TCR beta chain was counted between two and nine times. Antigen: not known. These data belong to a study of beta chain features in type 1 diabetes. Study-level points and caveats: An over-representation of cells with high TCR expression could result from cDNA sequencing.

With 6 bases clipped from V and 3 bases from J, the junction kept 11 bases outside the gene matches. The V gene's germline CDR1 is KGHSH and CDR2 LQKENI. The CDR3 covers 17 residues. All of the isolated RNA was reverse transcribed, so expressed TCRB transcripts were sequenced. Profiling relied on immunoSEQ multiplex PCR, and the TCRdb table lists in-frame clones only, not all of them. The data show some 240,000 clones, roughly a tenth seen once. The rearrangement links TRBV18 to TRBJ2-1; 10 nucleotides line up with TRBD2. This TCR derives from a man aged 18 to 30 in good health. Sequences were obtained from central memory CD4+ T cells from blood. The chain's CDR3 is CASSPFAGTSDYNEQFF. The CDR3 nucleotides are TGTGCCAGCTCCCCTTTTGCCGGGACTAGCGACTACAATGAGCAGTTCTTC.